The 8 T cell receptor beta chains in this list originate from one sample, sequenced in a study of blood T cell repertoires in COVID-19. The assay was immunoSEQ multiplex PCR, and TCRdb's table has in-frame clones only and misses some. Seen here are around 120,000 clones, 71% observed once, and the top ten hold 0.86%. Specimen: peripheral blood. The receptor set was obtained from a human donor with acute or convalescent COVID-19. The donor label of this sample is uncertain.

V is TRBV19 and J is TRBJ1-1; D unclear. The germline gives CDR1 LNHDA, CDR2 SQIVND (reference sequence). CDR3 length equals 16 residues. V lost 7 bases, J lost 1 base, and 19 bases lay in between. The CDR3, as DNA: TGTGCCAGTACTCATGTCGGAGGGAGGGCGAACACTGAAGCTTTCTTT. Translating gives CASTHVGGRANTEAFF.

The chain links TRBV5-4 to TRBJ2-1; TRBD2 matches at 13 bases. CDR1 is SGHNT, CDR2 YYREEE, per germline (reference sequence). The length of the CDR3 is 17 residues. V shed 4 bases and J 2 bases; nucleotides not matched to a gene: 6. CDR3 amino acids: CASSLRLAGGAYNEQFF. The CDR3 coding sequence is TGTGCCAGCAGCCTTAGACTAGCGGGGGGAGCCTACAATGAGCAGTTCTTC.

CDR3 nucleotides: TGTGCCAGCAGCGGCCGGGGGACCTACGAGCAGTACTTC. Protein sequence: CASSGRGTYEQYF. The J gene is TRBJ2-7, the V gene TRBV6-5, with a weak D call TRBD2 (6 bases). V lost 6 bases to trimming and J lost 2 bases, with 11 bases between them. The CDR3 spans 13 residues. Per germline, CDR1 MNHEY and CDR2 SVGAGI.

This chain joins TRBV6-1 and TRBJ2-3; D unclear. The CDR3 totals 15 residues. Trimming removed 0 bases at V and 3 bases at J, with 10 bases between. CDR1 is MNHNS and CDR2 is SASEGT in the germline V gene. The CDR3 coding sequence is TGTGCCAGCAGTGAAGCGCCAGGAAGGACAGATACGCAGTATTTT. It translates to CASSEAPGRTDTQYF.

In DNA, the CDR3 is TGTGCCAGCAGCAAAGTCTTAGGGGGCTCTGGGGCCAACGTCCTGACTTTC. It is translated as CASSKVLGGSGANVLTF. V and J are TRBV21-1 and TRBJ2-6; the table names TRBD1, a call not compared with the DNA. TRBV21-1 is given as a pseudogene. There are 17 residues in the CDR3.

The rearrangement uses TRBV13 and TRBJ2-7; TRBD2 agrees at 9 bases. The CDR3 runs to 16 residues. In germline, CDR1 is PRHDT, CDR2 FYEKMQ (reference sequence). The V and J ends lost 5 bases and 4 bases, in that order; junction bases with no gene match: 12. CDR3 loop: CASSLSSSGGRYEQYF. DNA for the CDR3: TGTGCCAGCAGCCTGAGTAGTAGCGGGGGTCGGTACGAGCAGTACTTC.

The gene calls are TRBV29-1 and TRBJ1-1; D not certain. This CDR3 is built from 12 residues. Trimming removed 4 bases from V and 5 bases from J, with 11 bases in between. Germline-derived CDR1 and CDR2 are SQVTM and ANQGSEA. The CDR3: CSVVEGDTEAFF. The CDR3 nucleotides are TGCAGCGTTGTGGAAGGAGATACTGAAGCTTTCTTT.

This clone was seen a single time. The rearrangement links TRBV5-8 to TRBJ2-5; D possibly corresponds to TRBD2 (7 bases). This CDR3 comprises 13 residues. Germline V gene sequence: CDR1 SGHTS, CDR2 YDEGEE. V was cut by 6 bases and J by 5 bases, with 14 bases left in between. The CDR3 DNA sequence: TGTGCCAGCATCCCAGGGAGGGGGGAGACCCAGTACTTC. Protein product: CASIPGRGETQYF.